This T cell receptor beta chain came from a study of response to subunit inactivated influenza vaccine. The length of the CDR3 is 15 residues. V was shortened by 0 bases and J by 4 bases, with 11 bases between the two germline ends. Germline values: CDR1 SGHRS, CDR2 YFSETQ. This clonotype was recorded many times. TCRdb called the RT-PCR reads again in MiXCR, with one record for every CDR3 protein. The sample contains approximately 500,000 distinct CDR3 sequences, roughly a quarter of which appear only once. These data were likewise used in another study, on T cells expressing NK-cell markers. That work states: As the method of synthesis, 5'RACE template switching with UMIs yielded TCR beta cDNA. Clarity on HCMV specificity was lacking for the expanded NKG2C+ T cell clones.

Sequences were derived from CD4+ T cells sorted from PBMCs, sampled 12 days after vaccination. The chain carries TRBV5-1 and TRBJ1-5, with D tentatively TRBD1 (6 bases). This clonotype originated in a man in his fifties who received an inactivated influenza vaccine. CDR3 DNA: TGCGCCAGCAGCTTGGGGCAGGGGCTAAATCAGCCCCAGCATTTT. Translating it yields CASSLGQGLNQPQHF.